This T cell receptor beta chain was sequenced for a study of blood T cell repertoires in COVID-19. Clones were sequenced by immunoSEQ multiplex PCR, and TCRdb holds only the in-frame ones, with some missing. The table shows some 420,000 clones, with more than 80% occurring only once. Categorization into cohorts depended on clinical history that participants reported. V shed 5 bases, J shed 7 bases, and the junction held 15 bases outside the gene matches. Germline CDR1 and CDR2: LNHDA and SQIVND (reference sequence). The CDR3 has 16 residues. This TCR was recovered from a man aged 25-45 years who had recovered from COVID-19. Sample: PBMCs or T cells enriched from blood (not recorded which). V and J are TRBV19 and TRBJ2-7, with 9 bases matching TRBD2. This CDR3 reads CASSFPDLAGPREQYF. The CDR3 bases are TGTGCCAGTAGTTTCCCGGACCTAGCGGGACCACGAGAGCAGTACTTC. Full variable domain (missing parts from reference TRBV19 and TRBJ2-7): DGGITQSPKYLFRKEGQNVTLSCEQNLNHDAMYWYRQDPGQGLRLIYYSQIVNDFQKGDIAEGYSVSREKKESFPLTVTSAQKNPTAFYLCASSFPDLAGPREQYFGPGTRLTVT.